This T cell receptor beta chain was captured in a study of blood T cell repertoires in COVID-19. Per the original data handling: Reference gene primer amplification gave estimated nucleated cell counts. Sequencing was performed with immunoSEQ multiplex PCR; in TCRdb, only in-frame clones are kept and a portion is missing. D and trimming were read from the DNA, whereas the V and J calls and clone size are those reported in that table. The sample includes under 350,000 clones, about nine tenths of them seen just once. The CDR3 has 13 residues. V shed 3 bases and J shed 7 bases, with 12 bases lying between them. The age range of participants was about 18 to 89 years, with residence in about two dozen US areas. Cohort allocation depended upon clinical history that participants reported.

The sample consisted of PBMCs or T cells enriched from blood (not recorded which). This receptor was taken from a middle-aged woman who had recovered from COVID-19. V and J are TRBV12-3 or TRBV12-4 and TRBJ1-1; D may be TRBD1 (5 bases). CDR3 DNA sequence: TGTGCCAGCAGTTTCAGGGCCGGGAGTGAAGCTTTCTTT. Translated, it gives CASSFRAGSEAFF.